This T cell receptor (beta chain) derives from a study of long-term antiretroviral therapy in people with HIV. For this clone: Its specificity is unknown.

J gave up 6 bases and V 6 bases, and 7 bases lay outside the gene matches. Per the germline V gene, CDR1 is LGHNT and CDR2 is FRNRAP. The CDR3 totals 14 residues. This was the immunoSEQ v3.0 assay at survey level. Sequencing was directed toward about 40,000-55,000 T-cell genomes in each sample. Sequenced by immunoSEQ multiplex PCR; TCRdb stores in-frame clones only, minus some. This repertoire shows tens of thousands of clones, about four fifths found once; its top ten account for about 7.7%. Study conclusions and caveats: HIV repertoires had narrower CDR3 length ranges than controls. Unavailable data included ART adherence, viral resistance and therapy changes (switches in treatment).

The sequences come from unsorted PBMCs, collected 1.5 years after starting antiretroviral therapy. The chain couples TRBV12-5 to TRBJ2-3; 9 bases match TRBD2. This TCR derives from a man aged 30 to 39 with HIV. The CDR3 here is CASGLAGRGDTQYF. The DNA of the CDR3 is TGTGCTAGTGGACTAGCGGGTCGAGGGGATACGCAGTATTTT.